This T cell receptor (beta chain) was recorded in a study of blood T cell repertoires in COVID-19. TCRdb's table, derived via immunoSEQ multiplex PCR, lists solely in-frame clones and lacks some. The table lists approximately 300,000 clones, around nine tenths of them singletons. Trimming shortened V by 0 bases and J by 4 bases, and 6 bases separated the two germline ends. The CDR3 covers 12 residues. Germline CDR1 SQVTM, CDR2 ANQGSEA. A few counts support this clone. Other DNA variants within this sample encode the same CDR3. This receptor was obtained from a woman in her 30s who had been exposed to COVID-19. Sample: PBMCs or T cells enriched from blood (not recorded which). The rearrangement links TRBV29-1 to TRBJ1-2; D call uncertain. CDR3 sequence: CSVEDGAYGYTF. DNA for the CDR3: TGCAGCGTTGAAGATGGAGCCTATGGCTACACCTTC.